This entry is about one TCR beta chain. Its binding antigen is unknown. Base qualities are not provided; no much larger clone lies one nucleotide away. Whole blood was collected in K2EDTA tubes by collaborating institutions according to the institutions' own protocols. For TCRbeta analysis, collaborators shipped samples in one of three forms: frozen whole blood, isolated PBMCs, or DNA extracted from either of those sample types. TCRbeta CDR3 regions were amplified from genomic DNA using the immunoSEQ Assay, a bias-controlled multiplex PCR. In the paper's pipeline: The number of nucleated cells in each sample was estimated from the amplification of reference gene primers within the assay. Sequence reads were collapsed and filtered to measure the absolute abundance of every unique TCRbeta CDR3 rearrangement. For each sample, productive Simpson clonality was calculated as the square root of Simpson's diversity index across productive rearrangements. The immuneACCESS repertoire file appears here via TCRdb, limited to in-frame rearrangements. These files lack a portion of the clones; in checked studies, under half of the deficit traces to unresolved V genes, and the cause of the others is not known. The V and J calls and clone size are taken from that table; D and trimming were inferred from the DNA. The sample profile shows about 210,000 clones; roughly 75% of them were found once. The ten biggest clones cover around 7.3% of the sample.

Its CDR3 holds 15 amino acids, cysteine through phenylalanine. Only the CDR3 region is kept as DNA, spanning 45 bases read in frame from base 1. Unmatched junction bases come to 4, with V trimmed by 3 bases and J by 3 bases. The germline V gene (reference sequence) sets CDR1 to PRHDT and CDR2 to FYEKMQ. This record comes from a study of blood T cell repertoires in COVID-19 (TCRdb year 2020). The study in broad terms: Collaborator samples came from the United States, Italy and Spain and covered acute and convalescent phases of COVID-19. The prospective study material was composed of cDNA or gDNA derived from T cells, B-cell-depleted T cells, or PBMCs. The dataset comprised deeply sampled blood TCRbeta repertoires from subjects exposed to, actively infected with, or recovered from COVID-19. The repertoires were released in a freely available public database intended as a resource for research on the immune response to SARS-CoV-2. The samples were drawn from two sources: the first 160 participants of the ongoing ImmuneRACE study, and 1,000 to 1,500 subjects contributed by 6 global collaborators. A de-identified subject ID, COVID-19 status, age in years and sex were almost always included in the sample metadata. Where available, HLA class I and class II types were taken from metadata supplied by the sample provider and were not determined by assay-based typing.

Results and caveats for the whole study, not just this receptor: The quantity of clinical and demographic metadata differed by source and by participant and was supplied without curation.

Sequenced material: peripheral blood. The sequence is built from TRBV13 and TRBJ2-1; 8 central nucleotides agree with TRBD2. This receptor was identified in a woman in her seventies with acute or convalescent COVID-19. The CDR3 loop reads CASSFGLAGYNEQFF. The bases read TGTGCCAGCAGCTTCGGGCTAGCGGGCTACAATGAGCAGTTCTTC.